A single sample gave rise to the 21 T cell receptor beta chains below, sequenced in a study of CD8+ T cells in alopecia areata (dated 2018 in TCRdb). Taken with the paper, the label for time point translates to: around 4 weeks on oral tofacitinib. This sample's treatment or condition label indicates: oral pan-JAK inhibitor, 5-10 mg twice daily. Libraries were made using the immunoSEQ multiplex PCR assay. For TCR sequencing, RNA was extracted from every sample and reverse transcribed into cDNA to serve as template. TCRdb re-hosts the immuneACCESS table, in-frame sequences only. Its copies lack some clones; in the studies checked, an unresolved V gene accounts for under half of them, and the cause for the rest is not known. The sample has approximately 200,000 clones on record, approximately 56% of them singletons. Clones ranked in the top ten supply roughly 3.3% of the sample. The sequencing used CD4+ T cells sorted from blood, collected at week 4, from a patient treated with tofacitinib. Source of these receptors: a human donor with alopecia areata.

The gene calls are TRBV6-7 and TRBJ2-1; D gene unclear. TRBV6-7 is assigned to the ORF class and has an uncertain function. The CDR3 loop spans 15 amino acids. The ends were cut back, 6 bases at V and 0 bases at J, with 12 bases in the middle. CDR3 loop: CASRVIQSSYNEQFF. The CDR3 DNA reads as TGTGCCAGCAGGGTCATACAGAGCTCCTACAATGAGCAGTTCTTC.

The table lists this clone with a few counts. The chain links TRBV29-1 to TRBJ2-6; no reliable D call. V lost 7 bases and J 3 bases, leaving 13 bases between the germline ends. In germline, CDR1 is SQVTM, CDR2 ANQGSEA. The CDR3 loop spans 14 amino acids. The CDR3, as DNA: TGCAGCGCCCTGATGAGATTTGGGGCCAACGTCCTGACTTTC. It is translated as CSALMRFGANVLTF.

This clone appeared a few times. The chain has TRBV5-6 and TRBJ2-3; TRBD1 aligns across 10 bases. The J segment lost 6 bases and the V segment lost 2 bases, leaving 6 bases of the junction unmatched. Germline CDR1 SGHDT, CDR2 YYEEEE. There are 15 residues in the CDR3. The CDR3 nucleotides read TGTGCCAGCAGCTTACCGGGACAGGGGTTGGATACGCAGTATTTT. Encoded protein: CASSLPGQGLDTQYF.

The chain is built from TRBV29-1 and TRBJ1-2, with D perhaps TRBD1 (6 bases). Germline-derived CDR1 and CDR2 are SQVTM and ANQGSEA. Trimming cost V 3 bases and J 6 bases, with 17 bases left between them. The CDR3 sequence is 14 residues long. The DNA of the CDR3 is TGCAGCGTTGAGTCGACAGGTTACAATGATGGCTACACCTTC. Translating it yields CSVESTGYNDGYTF. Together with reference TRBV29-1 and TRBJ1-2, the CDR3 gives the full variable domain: SAVISQKPSRDICQRGTSLTIQCQVDSQVTMMFWYRQQPGQSLTLIATANQGSEATYESGFVIDKFPISRPNLTFSTLTVSNMSPEDSSIYLCSVESTGYNDGYTFGSGTRLTVV.

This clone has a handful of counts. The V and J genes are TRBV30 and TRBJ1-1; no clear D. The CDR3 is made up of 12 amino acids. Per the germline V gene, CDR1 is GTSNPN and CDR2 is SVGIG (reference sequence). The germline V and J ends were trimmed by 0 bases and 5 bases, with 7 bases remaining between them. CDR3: CAWSVGLTEAFF. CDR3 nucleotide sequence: TGTGCCTGGAGTGTGGGGTTAACTGAAGCTTTCTTT.

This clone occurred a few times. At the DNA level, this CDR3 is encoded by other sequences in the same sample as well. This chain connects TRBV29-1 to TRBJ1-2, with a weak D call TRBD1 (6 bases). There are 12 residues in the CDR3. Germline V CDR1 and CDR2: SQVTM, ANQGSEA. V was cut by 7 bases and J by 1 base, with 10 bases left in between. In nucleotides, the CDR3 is TGCAGCGCTGGACAGAGTAACTATGGCTACACCTTC. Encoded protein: CSAGQSNYGYTF.

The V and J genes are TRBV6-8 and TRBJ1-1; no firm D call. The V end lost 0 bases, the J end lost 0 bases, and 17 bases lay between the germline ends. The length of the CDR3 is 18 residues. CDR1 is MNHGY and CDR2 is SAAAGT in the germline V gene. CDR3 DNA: TGTGCCAGCAGTTACTCCGCAGAGATCGCAAACATGAACACTGAAGCTTTCTTT. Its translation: CASSYSAEIANMNTEAFF.

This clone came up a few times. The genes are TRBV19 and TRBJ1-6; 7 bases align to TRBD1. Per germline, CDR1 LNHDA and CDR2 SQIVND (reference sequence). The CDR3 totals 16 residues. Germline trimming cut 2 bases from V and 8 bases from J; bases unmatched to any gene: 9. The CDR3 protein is CASSIWPGGSDSPLHF. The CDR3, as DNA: TGTGCCAGTAGTATATGGCCAGGGGGTTCGGATTCACCCCTCCACTTT. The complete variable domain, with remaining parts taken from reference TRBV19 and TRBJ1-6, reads DGGITQSPKYLFRKEGQNVTLSCEQNLNHDAMYWYRQDPGQGLRLIYYSQIVNDFQKGDIAEGYSVSREKKESFPLTVTSAQKNPTAFYLCASSIWPGGSDSPLHFGNGTRLTVT.

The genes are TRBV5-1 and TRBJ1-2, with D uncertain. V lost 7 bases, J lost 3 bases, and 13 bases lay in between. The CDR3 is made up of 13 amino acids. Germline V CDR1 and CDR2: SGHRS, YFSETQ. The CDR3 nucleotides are TGCGCCAGCGGCCAAACCGGGGACTATGGCTACACCTTC. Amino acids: CASGQTGDYGYTF.

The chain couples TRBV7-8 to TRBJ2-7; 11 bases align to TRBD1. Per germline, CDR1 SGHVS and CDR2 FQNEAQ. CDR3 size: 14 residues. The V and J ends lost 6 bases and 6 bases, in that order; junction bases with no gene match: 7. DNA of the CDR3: TGTGCCAGCAGGCCGCGGACAGGGGGCCGCGAGCAGTACTTC. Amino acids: CASRPRTGGREQYF.

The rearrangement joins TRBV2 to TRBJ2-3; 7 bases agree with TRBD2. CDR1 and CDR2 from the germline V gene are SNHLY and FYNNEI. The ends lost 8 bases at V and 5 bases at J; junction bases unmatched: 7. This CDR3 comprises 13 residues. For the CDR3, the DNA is TGTGCCAGCCGCATACGGGGGGAAGATACGCAGTATTTT. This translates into CASRIRGEDTQYF.

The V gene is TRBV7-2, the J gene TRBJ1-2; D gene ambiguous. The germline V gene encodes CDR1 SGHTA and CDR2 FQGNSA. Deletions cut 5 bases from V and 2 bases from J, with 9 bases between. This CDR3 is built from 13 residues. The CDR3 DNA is TGTGCCAGCAGCCCCGGGAACAACTATGGCTACACCTTC. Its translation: CASSPGNNYGYTF.

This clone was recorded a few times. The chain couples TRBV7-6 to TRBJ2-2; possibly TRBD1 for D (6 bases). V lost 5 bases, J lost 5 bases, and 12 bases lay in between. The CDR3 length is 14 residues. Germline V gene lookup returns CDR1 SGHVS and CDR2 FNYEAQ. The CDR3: CASSPLRGTGELFF. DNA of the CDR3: TGTGCCAGCAGCCCCCTAAGGGGGACCGGGGAGCTGTTTTTT.

CDR3 residues: CASSSGQGANTEAFF. CDR3 DNA sequence: TGTGCCAGCAGCTCCGGGCAGGGCGCTAACACTGAAGCTTTCTTT. V gene TRBV5-6 combines with J gene TRBJ1-1; a possible D gene is TRBD1 (5 bases). The V and J ends lost 3 bases and 2 bases respectively, with 14 bases between them. Germline V gene data show CDR1 as SGHDT and CDR2 as YYEEEE. The CDR3 sequence is 15 residues long.

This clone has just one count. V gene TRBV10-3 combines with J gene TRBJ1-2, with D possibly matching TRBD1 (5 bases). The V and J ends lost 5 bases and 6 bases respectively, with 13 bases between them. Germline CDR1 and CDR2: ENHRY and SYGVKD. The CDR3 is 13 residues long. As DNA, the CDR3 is TGTGCCATCAGTCCCCAGGGAGTGAATGGCTACACCTTC. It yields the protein CAISPQGVNGYTF.

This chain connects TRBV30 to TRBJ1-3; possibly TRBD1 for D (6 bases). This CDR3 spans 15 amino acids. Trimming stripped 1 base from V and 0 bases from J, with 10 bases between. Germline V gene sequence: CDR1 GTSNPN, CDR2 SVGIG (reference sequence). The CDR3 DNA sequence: TGTGCCTGGAGTGCCGACAGGTTCTCTGGAAACACCATATATTTT. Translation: CAWSADRFSGNTIYF.

CDR3 DNA sequence: TGTGCCTCGAAGGTTGGACTAGCGGTTACAGATACGCAGTATTTT. Encoded protein: CASKVGLAVTDTQYF. This chain links TRBV30 with TRBJ2-3; 10 positions agree with TRBD2. The CDR3 extends over 15 amino acids. Germline-derived CDR1 and CDR2 are GTSNPN and SVGIG (reference sequence). V was pared by 7 bases and J by 3 bases, with 10 bases of the junction left unmatched.

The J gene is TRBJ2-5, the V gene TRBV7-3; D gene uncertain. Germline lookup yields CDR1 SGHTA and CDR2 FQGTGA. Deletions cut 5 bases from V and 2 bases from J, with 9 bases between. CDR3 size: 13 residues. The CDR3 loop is CASSKGIQETQYF. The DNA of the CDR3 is TGTGCCAGCAGCAAGGGAATTCAAGAGACCCAGTACTTC.

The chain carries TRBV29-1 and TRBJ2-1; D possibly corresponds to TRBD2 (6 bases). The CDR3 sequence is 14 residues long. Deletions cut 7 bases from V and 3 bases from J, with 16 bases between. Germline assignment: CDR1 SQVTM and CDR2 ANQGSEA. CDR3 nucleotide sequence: TGCAGCGGAGGGGACTTACAAGGCTACAATGAGCAGTTCTTC. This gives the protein CSGGDLQGYNEQFF.

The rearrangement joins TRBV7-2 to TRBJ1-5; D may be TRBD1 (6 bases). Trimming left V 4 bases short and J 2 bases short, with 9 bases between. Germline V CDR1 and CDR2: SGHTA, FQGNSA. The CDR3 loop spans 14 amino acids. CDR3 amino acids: CASSSRTGNQPQHF. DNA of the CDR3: TGTGCCAGCAGCTCAAGGACAGGCAATCAGCCCCAGCATTTT.

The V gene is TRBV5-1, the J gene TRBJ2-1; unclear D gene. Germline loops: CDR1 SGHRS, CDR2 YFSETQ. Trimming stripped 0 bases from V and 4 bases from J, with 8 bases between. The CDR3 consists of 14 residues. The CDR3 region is CASSLAVGYNEQFF. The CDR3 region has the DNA TGCGCCAGCAGCTTGGCCGTGGGGTACAATGAGCAGTTCTTC. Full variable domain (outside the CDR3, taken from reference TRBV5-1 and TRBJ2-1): KAGVTQTPRYLIKTRGQQVTLSCSPISGHRSVSWYQQTPGQGLQFLFEYFSETQRNKGNFPGRFSGRQFSNSRSEMNVSTLELGDSALYLCASSLAVGYNEQFFGPGTRLTVL.